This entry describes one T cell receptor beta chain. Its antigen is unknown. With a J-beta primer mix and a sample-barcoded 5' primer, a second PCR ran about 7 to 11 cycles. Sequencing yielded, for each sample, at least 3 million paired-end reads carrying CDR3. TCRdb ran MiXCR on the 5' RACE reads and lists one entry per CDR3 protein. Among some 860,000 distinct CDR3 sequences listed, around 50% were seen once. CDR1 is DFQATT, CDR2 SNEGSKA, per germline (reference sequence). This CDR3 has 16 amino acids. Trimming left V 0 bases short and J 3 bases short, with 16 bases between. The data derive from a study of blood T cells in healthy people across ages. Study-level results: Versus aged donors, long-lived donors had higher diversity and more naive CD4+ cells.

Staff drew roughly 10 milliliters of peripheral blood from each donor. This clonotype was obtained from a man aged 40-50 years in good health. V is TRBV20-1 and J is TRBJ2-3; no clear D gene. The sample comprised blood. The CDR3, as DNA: TGCAGTGCTAGAGATCTGTCAGGAAAGGGAACAGATACGCAGTATTTT. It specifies CSARDLSGKGTDTQYF.